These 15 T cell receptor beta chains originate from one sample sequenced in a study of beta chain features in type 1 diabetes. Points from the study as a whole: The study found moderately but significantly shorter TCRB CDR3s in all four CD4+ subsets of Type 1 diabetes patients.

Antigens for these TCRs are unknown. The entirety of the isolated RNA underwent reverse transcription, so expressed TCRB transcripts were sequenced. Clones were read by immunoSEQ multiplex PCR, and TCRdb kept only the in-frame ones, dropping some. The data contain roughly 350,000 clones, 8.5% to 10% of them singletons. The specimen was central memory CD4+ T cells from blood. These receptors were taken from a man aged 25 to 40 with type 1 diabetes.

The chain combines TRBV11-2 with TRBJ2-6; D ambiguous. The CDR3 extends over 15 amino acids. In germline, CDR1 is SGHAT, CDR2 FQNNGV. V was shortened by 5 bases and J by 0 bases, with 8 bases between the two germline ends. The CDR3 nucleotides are TGTGCCAGCAGCCTCCAGGTCTCTGGGGCCAACGTCCTGACTTTC. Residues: CASSLQVSGANVLTF.

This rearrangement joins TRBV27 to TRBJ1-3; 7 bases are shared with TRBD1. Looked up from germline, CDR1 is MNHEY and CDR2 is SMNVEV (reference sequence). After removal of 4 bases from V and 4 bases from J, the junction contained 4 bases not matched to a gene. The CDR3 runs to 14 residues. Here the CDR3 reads CASSYRQGGNTIYF. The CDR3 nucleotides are TGTGCCAGCAGTTACCGACAGGGAGGAAACACCATATATTTT.

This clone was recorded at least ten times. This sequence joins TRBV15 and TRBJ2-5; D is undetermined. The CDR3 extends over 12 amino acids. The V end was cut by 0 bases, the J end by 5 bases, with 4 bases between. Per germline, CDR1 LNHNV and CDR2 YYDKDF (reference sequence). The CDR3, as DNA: TGTGCCACCAGCAGAGATCTGGAGACCCAGTACTTC. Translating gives CATSRDLETQYF.

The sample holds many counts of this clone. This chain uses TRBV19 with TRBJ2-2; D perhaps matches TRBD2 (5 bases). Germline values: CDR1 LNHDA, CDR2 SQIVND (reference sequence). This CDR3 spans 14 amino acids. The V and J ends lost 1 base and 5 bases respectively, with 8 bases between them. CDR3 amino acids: CASSIVRGTGELFF. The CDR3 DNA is TGTGCCAGTAGTATAGTAAGAGGGACCGGGGAGCTGTTTTTT.

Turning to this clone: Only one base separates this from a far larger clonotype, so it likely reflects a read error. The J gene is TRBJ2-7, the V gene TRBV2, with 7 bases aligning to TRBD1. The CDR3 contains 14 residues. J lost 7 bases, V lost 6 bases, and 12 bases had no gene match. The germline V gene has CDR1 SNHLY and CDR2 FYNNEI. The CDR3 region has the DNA TGTGCCAGCAGGGGCGGCAGGGGGATGGGGGAGCAGTACTTC. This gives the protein CASRGGRGMGEQYF. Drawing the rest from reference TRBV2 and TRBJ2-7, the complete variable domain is EPEVTQTPSHQVTQMGQEVILRCVPISNHLYFYWYRQILGQKVEFLVSFYNNEISEKSEIFDDQFSVERPDGSNFTLKIRSTKLEDSAMYFCASRGGRGMGEQYFGPGTRLTVT.

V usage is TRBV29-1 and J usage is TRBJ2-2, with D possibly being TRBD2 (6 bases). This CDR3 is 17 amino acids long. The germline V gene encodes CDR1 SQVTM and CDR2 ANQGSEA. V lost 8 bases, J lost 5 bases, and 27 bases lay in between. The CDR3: CSTSPLSGTAATGELFF. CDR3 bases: TGCAGCACATCGCCCTTATCCGGGACTGCGGCGACCGGGGAGCTGTTTTTT.

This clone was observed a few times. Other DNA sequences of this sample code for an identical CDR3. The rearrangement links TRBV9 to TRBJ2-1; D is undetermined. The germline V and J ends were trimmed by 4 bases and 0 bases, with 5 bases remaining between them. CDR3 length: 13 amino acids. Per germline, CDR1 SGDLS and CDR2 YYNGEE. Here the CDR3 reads CASSLSSYNEQFF. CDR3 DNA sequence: TGTGCCAGCAGCCTTTCCTCCTACAATGAGCAGTTCTTC.

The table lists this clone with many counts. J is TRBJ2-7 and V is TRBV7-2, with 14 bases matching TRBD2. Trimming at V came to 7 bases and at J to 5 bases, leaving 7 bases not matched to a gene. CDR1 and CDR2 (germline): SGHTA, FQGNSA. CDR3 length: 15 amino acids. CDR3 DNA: TGTGCCAGCACCAAAGGACTAGCGGGAGGTGACGAGCAGTACTTC. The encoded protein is CASTKGLAGGDEQYF. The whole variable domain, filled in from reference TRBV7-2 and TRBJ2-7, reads GAGVSQSPSNKVTEKGKDVELRCDPISGHTALYWYRQSLGQGLEFLIYFQGNSAPDKSGLPSDRFSAERTGGSVSTLTIQRTQQEDSAVYLCASTKGLAGGDEQYFGPGTRLTVT.

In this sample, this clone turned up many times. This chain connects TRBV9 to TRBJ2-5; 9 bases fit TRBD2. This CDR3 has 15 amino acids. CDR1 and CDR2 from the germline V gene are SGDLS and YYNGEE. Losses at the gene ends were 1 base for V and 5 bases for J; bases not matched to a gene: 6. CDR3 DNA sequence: TGTGCCAGCAGCGTAATAGCGGGAGAATGGGAGACCCAGTACTTC. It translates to CASSVIAGEWETQYF.

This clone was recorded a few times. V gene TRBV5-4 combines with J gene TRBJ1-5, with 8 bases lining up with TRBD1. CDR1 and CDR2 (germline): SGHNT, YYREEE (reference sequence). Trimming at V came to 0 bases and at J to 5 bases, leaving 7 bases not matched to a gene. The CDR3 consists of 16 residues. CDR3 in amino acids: CASSLEGQVNDQPQHF. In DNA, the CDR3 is TGTGCCAGCAGCTTGGAGGGACAGGTCAACGATCAGCCCCAGCATTTT. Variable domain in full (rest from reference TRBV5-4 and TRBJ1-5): ETGVTQSPTHLIKTRGQQVTLRCSSQSGHNTVSWYQQALGQGPQFIFQYYREEENGRGNFPPRFSGLQFPNYSSELNVNALELDDSALYLCASSLEGQVNDQPQHFGDGTRLSIL.

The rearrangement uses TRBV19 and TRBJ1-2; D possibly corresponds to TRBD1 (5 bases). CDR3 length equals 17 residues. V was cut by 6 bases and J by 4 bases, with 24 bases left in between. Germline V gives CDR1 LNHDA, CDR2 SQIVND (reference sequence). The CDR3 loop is CASRHRSGDRTPYGYTF. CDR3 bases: TGTGCCAGTAGGCACCGCTCGGGGGACCGAACACCCTATGGCTACACCTTC.

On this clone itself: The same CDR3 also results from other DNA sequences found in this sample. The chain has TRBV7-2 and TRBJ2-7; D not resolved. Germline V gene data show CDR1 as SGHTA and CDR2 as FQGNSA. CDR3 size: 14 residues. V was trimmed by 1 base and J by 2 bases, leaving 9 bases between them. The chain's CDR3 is CASSLGGKPYEQYF. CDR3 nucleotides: TGTGCCAGCAGCTTAGGGGGAAAACCCTACGAGCAGTACTTC.

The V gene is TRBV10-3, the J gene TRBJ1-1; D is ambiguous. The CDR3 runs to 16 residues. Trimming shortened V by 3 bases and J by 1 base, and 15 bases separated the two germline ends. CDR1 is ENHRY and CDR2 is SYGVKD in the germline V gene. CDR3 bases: TGTGCCATCAGTGATCCCCTAAGGGCAGGGAACACTGAAGCTTTCTTT. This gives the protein CAISDPLRAGNTEAFF.

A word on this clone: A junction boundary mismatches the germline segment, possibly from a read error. CDR3 nucleotide sequence: TGCGCCAGCAGCCCTGCCGAAAGTACAGATACGCAGTATTTT. This translates into CASSPAESTDTQYF. The chain uses TRBV5-4 and TRBJ2-3; D not resolved. The CDR3 consists of 14 residues. Looked up from germline, CDR1 is SGHNT and CDR2 is YYREEE (reference sequence). Using reference TRBV5-4 and TRBJ2-3 for the parts outside the CDR3, the full variable domain is ETGVTQSPTHLIKTRGQQVTLRCSSQSGHNTVSWYQQALGQGPQFIFQYYREEENGRGNFPPRFSGLQFPNYSSELNVNALELDDSALYLCASSPAESTDTQYFGPGTRLTVL.

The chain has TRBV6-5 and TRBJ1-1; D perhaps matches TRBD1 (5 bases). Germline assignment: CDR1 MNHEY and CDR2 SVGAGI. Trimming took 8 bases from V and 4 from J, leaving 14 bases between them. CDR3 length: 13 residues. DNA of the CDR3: TGTGCCAGCCCGCGGGGCGAGACCACTGAAGCTTTCTTT. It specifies CASPRGETTEAFF.